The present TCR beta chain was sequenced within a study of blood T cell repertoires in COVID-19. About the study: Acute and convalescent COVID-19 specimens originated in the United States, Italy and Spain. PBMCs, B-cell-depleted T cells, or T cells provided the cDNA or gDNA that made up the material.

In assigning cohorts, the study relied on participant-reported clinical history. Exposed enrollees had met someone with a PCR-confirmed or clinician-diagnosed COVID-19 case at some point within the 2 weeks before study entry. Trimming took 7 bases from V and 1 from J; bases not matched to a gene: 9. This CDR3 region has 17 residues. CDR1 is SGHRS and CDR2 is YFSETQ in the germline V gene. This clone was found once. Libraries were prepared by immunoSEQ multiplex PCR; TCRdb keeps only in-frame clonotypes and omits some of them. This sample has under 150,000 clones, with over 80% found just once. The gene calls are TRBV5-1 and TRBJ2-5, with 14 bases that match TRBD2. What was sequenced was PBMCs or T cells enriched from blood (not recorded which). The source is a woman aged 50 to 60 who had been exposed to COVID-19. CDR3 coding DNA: TGCGCCAGCCGGACTAGCGGGGGGTCGTCGGGCCAAGAGACCCAGTACTTC. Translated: CASRTSGGSSGQETQYF. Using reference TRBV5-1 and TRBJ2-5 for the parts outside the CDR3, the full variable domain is KAGVTQTPRYLIKTRGQQVTLSCSPISGHRSVSWYQQTPGQGLQFLFEYFSETQRNKGNFPGRFSGRQFSNSRSEMNVSTLELGDSALYLCASRTSGGSSGQETQYFGPGTRLLVL.